Following are 30 T cell receptor beta chains from one sample sequenced in a study of CD8 T cells in Susac syndrome. Random hexamers primed reverse transcription of about 0.45 to 1 ug RNA. MiXCR, run by TCRdb on the immunoSEQ multiplex PCR reads, gives a single entry per CDR3 protein. The table shows about 180,000 distinct CDR3 sequences, with approximately 96% occurring only once. The sequenced sample consisted of CD4+ T cells from PBMCs. Every receptor here comes from a human donor with multiple sclerosis.

The J gene is TRBJ1-5, the V gene TRBV30, with D unresolved. Germline assignment: CDR1 GTSNPN and CDR2 SVGIG (reference sequence). V lost 1 base and J 0 bases, leaving 7 bases between the germline ends. The CDR3 sequence is 14 residues long. Here the CDR3 reads CAWSAGHSNQPQHF. In DNA form, the CDR3 reads TGTGCCTGGAGTGCTGGTCATAGCAATCAGCCCCAGCATTTT.

J is TRBJ2-7 and V is TRBV30; D perhaps matches TRBD2 (7 bases). Germline CDR1 GTSNPN, CDR2 SVGIG (reference sequence). The CDR3 is made up of 15 amino acids. V was pared by 4 bases and J by 7 bases, with 23 bases between. CDR3 protein: CAWNHLGGGPGEQYF. As DNA, the CDR3 is TGTGCCTGGAACCACCTGGGGGGGGGCCCAGGGGAGCAGTACTTC.

The rearrangement uses TRBV30 and TRBJ1-2; no firm D call. The CDR3 has 13 residues. V was shortened by 0 bases and J by 4 bases, with 9 bases between the two germline ends. Germline-derived CDR1 and CDR2 are GTSNPN and SVGIG (reference sequence). CDR3 residues: CAWSVGRIYGYTF. CDR3 in DNA: TGTGCCTGGAGTGTAGGCAGGATCTATGGCTACACCTTC.

V gene TRBV2 combines with J gene TRBJ2-7, with D perhaps matching TRBD2 (6 bases). The CDR3 is made up of 13 amino acids. CDR1 and CDR2 from the germline V gene are SNHLY and FYNNEI. V lost 6 bases and J 3 bases, leaving 12 bases between the germline ends. This CDR3 reads CASSAGLSYEQYF. DNA of the CDR3: TGTGCCAGCAGCGCGGGACTCAGCTACGAGCAGTACTTC.

This rearrangement joins TRBV30 to TRBJ1-2; no definite D call. Trimming took off 2 bases at V and 8 bases at J, with 15 bases between the two ends. Germline CDR1 is GTSNPN and CDR2 is SVGIG (reference sequence). This CDR3 is 13 amino acids long. DNA of the CDR3: TGTGCCTGGAGTTTCGAGAGTCCCCCAGGCTACACCTTC. It translates to CAWSFESPPGYTF.

The rearrangement joins TRBV5-1 to TRBJ2-3, with a tentative D call TRBD2 (6 bases). V lost 8 bases and J lost 2, with 15 bases in between. The germline gives CDR1 SGHRS, CDR2 YFSETQ. This CDR3 contains 14 residues. The CDR3 sequence: CASRSGETTDTQYF. The CDR3 coding sequence is TGCGCCAGTCGATCGGGGGAGACCACAGATACGCAGTATTTT.

The chain couples TRBV20-1 to TRBJ2-3; D perhaps matches TRBD1 (5 bases). The CDR3 extends over 16 amino acids. Trimming pared 0 bases from V and 0 bases from J, leaving 13 bases between. The V gene's germline CDR1 is DFQATT and CDR2 SNEGSKA (reference sequence). CDR3 bases: TGCAGTGCTAGAGATCGTGGACAATCTAGCACAGATACGCAGTATTTT. It encodes CSARDRGQSSTDTQYF.

DNA for the CDR3: TGTGCCGCCTGGAGCGGGTCGTTCGGGACTGAAGCTTTCTTT. Translation gives CAAWSGSFGTEAFF. This rearrangement joins TRBV30 to TRBJ1-1; D is undetermined. This CDR3 has 14 residues. V was shortened by 8 bases and J by 5 bases, with 21 bases between the two germline ends. CDR1 GTSNPN and CDR2 SVGIG come from the germline V gene (reference sequence).

The chain carries TRBV4-3 and TRBJ2-1; 9 nucleotides match TRBD2. The J segment lost 2 bases and the V segment lost 0 bases, leaving 8 bases of the junction unmatched. From germline, CDR1 is LGHNA and CDR2 YSLEER. The CDR3 has 18 amino acids. The CDR3 loop reads CASSQDSGGPSTYNEQFF. CDR3 nucleotide sequence: TGCGCCAGCAGCCAAGACAGCGGGGGGCCCAGTACCTACAATGAGCAGTTCTTC.

V is TRBV20-1 and J is TRBJ1-6; possible D gene TRBD1, 5 bases. Germline CDR1 is DFQATT and CDR2 is SNEGSKA (reference sequence). CDR3 length: 15 residues. Trimming shortened V by 7 bases and J by 5 bases, and 18 bases separated the two germline ends. CDR3: CSGPGPKGNNSPLHF. CDR3 sequence (DNA): TGCAGTGGCCCGGGACCCAAAGGGAATAATTCACCCCTCCACTTT.

The J gene is TRBJ2-7, the V gene TRBV28, with a weak D call TRBD1 (5 bases). The CDR3 has 14 residues. Germline values: CDR1 MDHEN, CDR2 SYDVKM. V was trimmed by 2 bases and J by 3 bases, leaving 11 bases between them. CDR3 bases: TGTGCCAGCAGTTTACAGGGATGGGTCTACGAGCAGTACTTC. Translating it yields CASSLQGWVYEQYF.

The V call is TRBV27, the J call TRBJ1-1; the D is unclear. V gave up 4 bases and J gave up 5 bases, with 8 bases separating them. The CDR3 is made up of 12 amino acids. Germline V gene sequence: CDR1 MNHEY, CDR2 SMNVEV (reference sequence). CDR3 residues: CASSSQRTEAFF. The CDR3 DNA reads TGTGCCAGCAGTTCCCAAAGAACTGAAGCTTTCTTT.

This rearrangement joins TRBV20-1 to TRBJ2-1; 12 nucleotides agree with TRBD2. The V and J ends lost 2 bases and 7 bases, in that order; junction bases with no gene match: 3. CDR1 and CDR2 from the germline V gene are DFQATT and SNEGSKA (reference sequence). This CDR3 has 14 amino acids. The DNA of the CDR3 is TGCAGTGCTAGATACGGACTAGCGGGGAATGAGCAGTTCTTC. This gives the protein CSARYGLAGNEQFF.

J is TRBJ2-7 and V is TRBV12-3 or TRBV12-4; 7 positions match TRBD1. The CDR3 is 14 residues long. Trimming took 3 bases from V and 3 from J; bases not matched to a gene: 5. The CDR3 bases are TGTGCCAGCAGTTTCCGGGACAGCGACTACGAGCAGTACTTC. Translated, it gives CASSFRDSDYEQYF.

V and J are TRBV15 and TRBJ2-3, with D possibly TRBD1 on 5 matching bases. V gave up 4 bases and J gave up 0 bases, with 14 bases separating them. Germline V gives CDR1 LNHNV, CDR2 YYDKDF (reference sequence). This CDR3 is 16 amino acids long. The CDR3, as DNA: TGTGCCACCAGCATTAGACAGTACTCTAGCACAGATACGCAGTATTTT. Translated, it gives CATSIRQYSSTDTQYF. Combining the CDR3 with reference TRBV15 and TRBJ2-3 gives the whole variable domain DAMVIQNPRYQVTQFGKPVTLSCSQTLNHNVMYWYQQKSSQAPKLLFHYYDKDFNNEADTPDNFQSRRPNTSFCFLDIRSPGLGDTAMYLCATSIRQYSSTDTQYFGPGTRLTVL.

The V gene is TRBV10-2, the J gene TRBJ2-3; tentative D call: TRBD1 (7 bases). In germline, CDR1 is WSHSY, CDR2 SAAADI. The CDR3 contains 14 residues. V shed 8 bases and J shed 3 bases, with 15 bases lying between them. The CDR3: CASAGGRGTDTQYF. The CDR3 DNA reads as TGCGCCAGCGCAGGGGGGAGAGGGACAGATACGCAGTATTTT.

This sequence joins TRBV24-1 and TRBJ1-5; D is unresolved. V lost 2 bases and J lost 4, with 8 bases in between. The CDR3 is 14 residues long. Germline V CDR1 and CDR2: KGHDR, SFDVKD. CDR3 nucleotides: TGTGCCACCAGTGATTCTCTTACTAATCAGCCCCAGCATTTT. It specifies CATSDSLTNQPQHF.

Here the CDR3 DNA reads TGTGCCAGCAGCCACCCGGGACTAGCGGACCAAGAGACCCAGTACTTC. This translates into CASSHPGLADQETQYF. The rearrangement joins TRBV3-1 to TRBJ2-5, with 11 bases lining up with TRBD2. The CDR3 spans 16 residues. Germline V lookup: CDR1 LGHDT, CDR2 YNNKEL (reference sequence). The trim removed 3 bases at V and 0 bases at J, leaving 3 bases unmatched.

V usage is TRBV15 and J usage is TRBJ2-5; 7 bases are a match to TRBD2. Germline V gene data show CDR1 as LNHNV and CDR2 as YYDKDF (reference sequence). This CDR3 is 15 amino acids long. With V trimmed by 0 bases and J by 1 base, 2 bases remained unmatched. CDR3 nucleotide sequence: TGTGCCACCAGCAGAGATGGGGGGGGCCAAGAGACCCAGTACTTC. Encoded protein: CATSRDGGGQETQYF. Supplemented by reference TRBV15 and TRBJ2-5, the full variable domain reads DAMVIQNPRYQVTQFGKPVTLSCSQTLNHNVMYWYQQKSSQAPKLLFHYYDKDFNNEADTPDNFQSRRPNTSFCFLDIRSPGLGDTAMYLCATSRDGGGQETQYFGPGTRLLVL.

The chain links TRBV30 to TRBJ2-1; perhaps TRBD1 as D (6 bases). V was pared by 0 bases and J by 12 bases, with 9 bases between. Germline loops: CDR1 GTSNPN, CDR2 SVGIG (reference sequence). The CDR3 contains 11 residues. The CDR3 DNA sequence: TGTGCCTGGAGTGTCATCAGGGGGCAGTTCTTC. This gives the protein CAWSVIRGQFF.

The chain joins TRBV28 to TRBJ1-2; 8 bases line up with TRBD1. Germline loops: CDR1 MDHEN, CDR2 SYDVKM. The CDR3 runs 14 residues. V trimming: 4 bases; J trimming: 7 bases; junction bases outside the gene matches: 8. CDR3 bases: TGTGCCAGCAGTTCAGGGGGCGGGTATGGTGGCTACACCTTC. Its translation is CASSSGGGYGGYTF.

V gene TRBV20-1 combines with J gene TRBJ1-6; D gene uncertain. With 0 bases removed from V and 0 bases from J, the gap between germline ends came to 15 bases. The V gene's germline CDR1 is DFQATT and CDR2 SNEGSKA (reference sequence). The CDR3 has 18 residues. The CDR3 bases are TGCAGTGCTAGAGATCGGGATCTCGCCAGCTCCTATAATTCACCCCTCCACTTT. Its translation: CSARDRDLASSYNSPLHF.

This chain links TRBV4-3 with TRBJ2-3; no reliable D call. The V and J ends lost 0 bases and 8 bases respectively, with 12 bases between them. CDR1 LGHNA and CDR2 YSLEER come from the germline V gene. This CDR3 is built from 14 residues. The CDR3 nucleotides read TGCGCCAGCAGCCAAGATGAAGGTTTGGGTACGCAGTATTTT. It yields the protein CASSQDEGLGTQYF.

The rearrangement joins TRBV30 to TRBJ2-1; TRBD1 matches at 7 bases. With V trimmed by 5 bases and J by 4 bases, 5 bases remained unmatched. The CDR3 covers 13 residues. From germline, CDR1 is GTSNPN and CDR2 SVGIG (reference sequence). The CDR3 is CAWQGDDYNEQFF. The CDR3 bases are TGTGCCTGGCAGGGGGATGATTACAATGAGCAGTTCTTC.

The rearrangement uses TRBV9 and TRBJ2-1; 7 bases align to TRBD2. CDR3 length: 15 residues. V trimming: 2 bases; J trimming: 2 bases; junction bases outside the gene matches: 4. Germline CDR1 is SGDLS and CDR2 is YYNGEE. The CDR3 DNA reads TGTGCCAGCAGCGTCTCTAGCGGAGCCTACAATGAGCAGTTCTTC. Translated: CASSVSSGAYNEQFF.

V gene TRBV3-1 combines with J gene TRBJ1-6; D gene unclear. The CDR3 has 13 residues. Germline-derived CDR1 and CDR2 are LGHDT and YNNKEL (reference sequence). Trimming took off 4 bases at V and 10 bases at J, with 11 bases between the two ends. Written as DNA, the CDR3 is TGTGCCAGCAGCCCCGGCTGGGGATCACCCCTCCACTTT. It is translated as CASSPGWGSPLHF. The full variable domain, its missing parts supplied by reference TRBV3-1 and TRBJ1-6, is DTAVSQTPKYLVTQMGNDKSIKCEQNLGHDTMYWYKQDSKKFLKIMFSYNNKELIINETVPNRFSPKSPDKAHLNLHINSLELGDSAVYFCASSPGWGSPLHFGNGTRLTVT.

This rearrangement joins TRBV5-4 to TRBJ2-3; the D gene is possibly TRBD1 (5 bases). The CDR3 loop spans 14 amino acids. Germline V gene data show CDR1 as SGHNT and CDR2 as YYREEE (reference sequence). Trimming stripped 4 bases from V and 4 bases from J, with 13 bases between. The CDR3 DNA follows: TGTGCCAGCAGCCCACGTGGGGCCCCAGATACGCAGTATTTT. This sequence encodes CASSPRGAPDTQYF.

This chain uses TRBV20-1 with TRBJ2-7, with D perhaps matching TRBD2 (7 bases). V lost 1 base to trimming and J lost 6 bases, with 10 bases between them. Per the germline V gene, CDR1 is DFQATT and CDR2 is SNEGSKA (reference sequence). There are 12 residues in the CDR3. The CDR3 sequence is CSARGGGGEQYF. The CDR3 DNA reads TGCAGTGCTAGAGGGGGGGGCGGCGAGCAGTACTTC.

The chain couples TRBV28 to TRBJ2-7; D unresolved. This CDR3 is built from 11 residues. Per germline, CDR1 MDHEN and CDR2 SYDVKM. The germline V and J ends were trimmed by 4 bases and 2 bases, with 3 bases remaining between them. For the CDR3, the DNA is TGTGCCAGCAGTTCCCCCTACGAGCAGTACTTC. Translation: CASSSPYEQYF.

This clonotype is a singleton in its sample. V is TRBV20-1 and J is TRBJ1-5, with a tentative D call TRBD1 (5 bases). This CDR3 has 15 amino acids. The germline CDR1 and CDR2 sequences are DFQATT and SNEGSKA (reference sequence). The V gene lost 6 bases and the J gene lost 1 base, with 16 bases spanning the gap. As DNA, the CDR3 is TGCAGTGCCCCCTTTTCGCAGGGAAGCAATCAGCCCCAGCATTTT. This sequence encodes CSAPFSQGSNQPQHF.